The entry below describes one T cell receptor beta chain. What it recognizes is unknown. The junction had 17 bases not matched to a gene; V was cut back by 5 bases and J by 7 bases. Germline V CDR1 and CDR2: SEHNR, FQNEAQ (reference sequence). This CDR3 is 16 amino acids long. All of the isolated RNA was reverse transcribed, so expressed TCRB transcripts were sequenced. Only in-frame clones appear in the TCRdb table, and some are missing; sequencing was by immunoSEQ multiplex PCR. The table shows 150,000 or so clones, with roughly 9% occurring only once. The data are from a study of beta chain features in type 1 diabetes. Overall study context: Cells sorted and examined across all samples totaled roughly 100,000,000. Points from the study as a whole: Researchers reported that naive, central memory and Treg TCRB repertoires appeared more similar in patients than in healthy donors.

Sequenced: central memory CD4+ T cells from blood. This TCR was sampled from a woman aged 18-29 years in good health. This rearrangement joins TRBV7-9 to TRBJ2-7; TRBD2 agrees at 7 bases. The CDR3 sequence: CASSPSGERGLLEQYF. The CDR3 coding sequence is TGTGCCAGCAGCCCCAGCGGGGAGCGGGGCTTATTAGAGCAGTACTTC.